This paragraph covers one TCR beta chain sequence. These data belong to a study of preoperative IRX-2 immunotherapy in early breast cancer. The treatment: preoperative locoregional IRX-2 cytokine immunotherapy. Patients received preoperative, locoregional IRX-2 cytokine immunotherapy in a phase Ib study. This table comes from immunoSEQ multiplex PCR, and its TCRdb copy is limited to in-frame clones, with some not included. The sample contains fewer than 70,000 clones, 94% of which appear only once. The sample was gathered from a patient treated with IRX-2 immunotherapy. The clonotype comes from a human donor with breast cancer.

CDR3 nucleotide sequence: TGTGCCAGCTCACCACCGTCAGGGGACAGCGTCTATGGCTACACCTTC. It specifies CASSPPSGDSVYGYTF. The chain combines TRBV18 with TRBJ1-2; 7 bases are a match to TRBD1. The CDR3 contains 16 residues. J lost 4 bases, V lost 0 bases, and 8 bases had no gene match. Germline CDR1 is KGHSH and CDR2 is LQKENI.